The rows below give T cell receptor beta chains drawn from one sample of a study of blood T cell repertoires in COVID-19. Measured with immunoSEQ multiplex PCR; TCRdb has only the in-frame clones, and not every one. The table lists roughly 200,000 clones, about 76% of them singletons. Specimen: peripheral blood. The receptors come from a woman aged 35 to 49 with COVID-19, enrolled during active disease. CDR3s include the opening cysteine and the closing phenylalanine or tryptophan. Each record gives: J gene, clone size, V gene, CDR3 protein. Rows give clone size only sometimes, using once, few, many, or a class for an expanded clone.

TRBJ2-7	few	TRBV2	CASSTGLYEQYF
TRBJ2-5	once	TRBV19	CASSRSKETQYF
TRBJ2-7	.	TRBV7-9	CASSPSGGVHEQYF
TRBJ2-5	.	TRBV11-2	CASSIYRGGQETQYF
TRBJ2-3	.	TRBV2	CASSADSDTQYF
TRBJ1-2	.	TRBV27	CASSRGQGRWDYGYTF
TRBJ2-3	few	TRBV29-1	CSLRKPGLAGITSSTDTQYF
TRBJ2-5	.	TRBV3-1/TRBV3-2	CASSWIAGGETQYF
TRBJ1-2	.	TRBV12-3/TRBV12-4	CASRRGGRRLYTF
TRBJ2-1	.	TRBV20-1	CSASRTHNEQFF
TRBJ2-7	.	TRBV30	CAWSVTGLSYEQYF
TRBJ2-2	.	TRBV5-1	CASSPRQGNTGELFF
TRBJ2-5	once	TRBV12-3/TRBV12-4	CASSITGGQYF
TRBJ2-5	.	TRBV5-6	CASSWGLAGGPRQETQYF
TRBJ2-7	.	TRBV27	CASSLLSSGGESYEQYF
TRBJ2-1	.	TRBV19	CASTISGRANEQFF
TRBJ1-2	few	TRBV7-2	CASAPDRDYGYTF
TRBJ2-1	.	TRBV7-9	CASSLGKGQGFNEQFF
TRBJ1-2	.	TRBV23-1	CASSHAKGGNYGYTF
TRBJ1-2	.	TRBV13	CASSLGTTGASNGYTF
TRBJ2-7	.	TRBV18	CASSPPSGGISYEQYF
TRBJ1-1	.	TRBV7-9	CASSFGTGTQKAFF
TRBJ2-1	.	TRBV11-3	CASSSFLAGYNEQFF
TRBJ2-1	.	TRBV4-3	CASSQVASGDHNEQFF
TRBJ2-5	few	TRBV25-1	CASSDRGAGETQYF
TRBJ2-2	.	TRBV4-1	CASSQDKLANTGELFF
TRBJ2-7	.	TRBV6-1	CASSEALDRGSFHEQYF
TRBJ1-5	.	TRBV3-1/TRBV3-2	CASSNSKGPNQPQHF
TRBJ2-2	once	TRBV15	CATSSGAGELFF
TRBJ1-2	.	TRBV4-1	CASSLNQGQTYGYTF
TRBJ2-3	.	TRBV4-2	CASSQDDSTGTGVADTQYF